These 30 T cell receptor beta chains originate from one sample sequenced in a study of blood T cell repertoires in COVID-19. TCRdb's copy holds only in-frame clones and misses some; the assay was immunoSEQ multiplex PCR. The table has approximately 440,000 clones, about 90% seen once. Sequences were obtained from PBMCs or T cells enriched from blood (not recorded which). The receptors were sampled from a man aged 18 to 29 who had recovered from COVID-19.

This chain connects TRBV2 to TRBJ1-2; 7 bases fit TRBD1. V shed 6 bases and J 8 bases; nucleotides not matched to a gene: 6. The CDR3 extends over 12 amino acids. CDR1 and CDR2 from the germline V gene are SNHLY and FYNNEI. The DNA of the CDR3 is TGTGCCAGCAGATGGACAGGTGGAGGCTACACCTTC. Translation: CASRWTGGGYTF.

The chain employs TRBV6-5 and TRBJ1-2; D is perhaps TRBD1 (6 bases). Germline loops: CDR1 MNHEY, CDR2 SVGAGI. The CDR3 contains 14 residues. V gave up 4 bases and J gave up 7 bases, with 16 bases separating them. This CDR3 reads CASSSPTGAAGYTF. CDR3 coding DNA: TGTGCCAGCAGTTCCCCGACAGGAGCCGCTGGCTACACCTTC.

The chain has TRBV29-1 and TRBJ2-7; 9 bases fit TRBD1. The V segment lost 6 bases and the J segment 9 bases; nucleotides outside the gene matches: 18. CDR3 length: 15 residues. CDR1 is SQVTM, CDR2 ANQGSEA, per germline. The CDR3 here is CSVLAPTGQGIAQYF. CDR3 sequence (DNA): TGCAGCGTCCTCGCTCCCACGGGACAGGGCATCGCGCAGTACTTC.

The chain links TRBV24-1 to TRBJ2-3; possibly TRBD2 for D (5 bases). Between the trimmed V and J ends, which lost 4 bases and 0 bases, there was a span of 19 bases. Germline V gene lookup returns CDR1 KGHDR and CDR2 SFDVKD. CDR3 size: 18 residues. CDR3 region: CATSDPIEGRSSTDTQYF. The CDR3 nucleotides read TGTGCCACCAGTGACCCCATAGAGGGCAGGTCTAGCACAGATACGCAGTATTTT.

V is TRBV28 and J is TRBJ1-4; 8 bases align to TRBD1. The V segment lost 6 bases and the J segment 7 bases; nucleotides outside the gene matches: 7. Germline-derived CDR1 and CDR2 are MDHEN and SYDVKM. The CDR3 covers 14 residues. CDR3 loop: CASRKGQVGEKLFF. The CDR3 coding sequence is TGTGCCAGCAGAAAGGGACAGGTTGGTGAAAAACTGTTTTTT.

The J gene is TRBJ2-7, the V gene TRBV10-1; a weak D match, TRBD1 (6 bases). The CDR3 totals 13 residues. The germline V gene has CDR1 WNHNN and CDR2 SYGVQD (reference sequence). Trimming cost V 8 bases and J 3 bases, with 14 bases left between them. This CDR3 reads CASGPGQLYEQYF. The CDR3, as DNA: TGCGCCAGCGGACCAGGACAGCTCTACGAGCAGTACTTC.

The rearrangement uses TRBV18 and TRBJ1-1; a possible D gene is TRBD1 (6 bases). The germline gives CDR1 KGHSH, CDR2 LQKENI. The V and J ends lost 4 bases and 2 bases respectively, with 11 bases between them. This CDR3 spans 14 amino acids. CDR3 DNA sequence: TGTGCCAGCTCACTGGACAGTATCAACACTGAAGCTTTCTTT. Amino acids: CASSLDSINTEAFF.

The CDR3 sequence is CASSKGRQGYGYTF. As DNA, the CDR3 is TGTGCCAGCAGCAAAGGGAGACAGGGCTATGGCTACACCTTC. The genes are TRBV21-1 and TRBJ1-2; the tabulated D call, TRBD1, remains unverified against the DNA. TRBV21-1 is a documented pseudogene. The CDR3 loop spans 14 amino acids.

The chain couples TRBV27 to TRBJ2-2, with 14 bases that match TRBD2. V gave up 3 bases and J gave up 7 bases; unmatched junction bases: 4. CDR1 is MNHEY, CDR2 SMNVEV, per germline (reference sequence). The CDR3 is 16 amino acids. CDR3 loop: CASSLGLAGAGGELFF. In DNA form, the CDR3 reads TGTGCCAGCAGTTTGGGACTAGCGGGAGCCGGCGGGGAGCTGTTTTTT.

The J gene is TRBJ1-5, the V gene TRBV28; the match to TRBD1 covers 8 bases. V gave up 3 bases and J gave up 0 bases; unmatched junction bases: 4. The CDR3 extends over 16 amino acids. Germline V gene data show CDR1 as MDHEN and CDR2 as SYDVKM. CDR3: CASSLRQGASNQPQHF. CDR3 coding DNA: TGTGCCAGCAGTTTGCGGCAGGGGGCTAGCAATCAGCCCCAGCATTTT.

This sequence joins TRBV20-1 and TRBJ2-7; no clear D gene. Trimming removed 3 bases from V and 3 bases from J, with 6 bases in between. There are 11 residues in the CDR3. CDR1 is DFQATT and CDR2 is SNEGSKA in the germline V gene (reference sequence). CDR3 amino acids: CSASKLYEQYF. Written as DNA, the CDR3 is TGCAGTGCTAGTAAGCTCTACGAGCAGTACTTC.

V is TRBV3-1 (or the pseudogene TRBV3-2) and J is TRBJ2-7; 9 bases fit TRBD2. V lost 4 bases and J lost 6; bases outside the gene matches: 13. This CDR3 comprises 16 residues. Germline lookup yields CDR1 LGHDT and CDR2 YNNKEL (reference sequence). The CDR3 here is CASSPPGRSGRSEQYF. DNA for the CDR3: TGTGCCAGCAGCCCGCCGGGTAGGAGCGGGAGGTCCGAGCAGTACTTC.

This clone was observed once. This chain joins TRBV7-2 and TRBJ2-1; D call uncertain. Deletions cut 5 bases from V and 9 bases from J, with 11 bases between. Per germline, CDR1 SGHTA and CDR2 FQGNSA. CDR3 length: 12 amino acids. The CDR3 spells CASSPTSPEQFF. The CDR3 bases are TGTGCCAGCAGCCCAACATCCCCTGAGCAGTTCTTC. Drawing the rest from reference TRBV7-2 and TRBJ2-1, the complete variable domain is GAGVSQSPSNKVTEKGKDVELRCDPISGHTALYWYRQSLGQGLEFLIYFQGNSAPDKSGLPSDRFSAERTGGSVSTLTIQRTQQEDSAVYLCASSPTSPEQFFGPGTRLTVL.

In this sample, this clone turned up once. CDR3 protein: CASSSLTPQGPGYTF. The CDR3 DNA reads as TGCGCCAGCAGCTCATTGACCCCCCAGGGGCCTGGCTACACCTTC. This chain uses TRBV5-1 with TRBJ1-2, with D tentatively TRBD1 (6 bases). This CDR3 contains 15 residues. V was trimmed by 3 bases and J by 7 bases, leaving 19 bases between them. Per germline, CDR1 SGHRS and CDR2 YFSETQ.

This clone was seen just once. This chain connects TRBV11-2 to TRBJ2-1; 8 bases are shared with TRBD2. Unmatched junction bases numbered 4, after V lost 1 base and J lost 5 bases. Per germline, CDR1 SGHAT and CDR2 FQNNGV. This CDR3 is built from 15 residues. CDR3 in DNA: TGTGCCAGCAGCTTAGGACGAGCGGGGGACAATGAGCAGTTCTTC. This sequence encodes CASSLGRAGDNEQFF.

This chain links TRBV18 with TRBJ1-3; TRBD1 aligns across 12 bases. This CDR3 is built from 14 residues. CDR1 KGHSH and CDR2 LQKENI come from the germline V gene. V shed 5 bases and J 5 bases; nucleotides not matched to a gene: 1. The CDR3 here is CASSGTGGRNTIYF. The CDR3 region has the DNA TGTGCCAGCTCAGGGACAGGGGGCCGAAACACCATATATTTT. Using reference TRBV18 and TRBJ1-3 for the parts outside the CDR3, the full variable domain is NAGVMQNPRHLVRRRGQEARLRCSPMKGHSHVYWYRQLPEEGLKFMVYLQKENIIDESGMPKERFSAEFPKEGPSILRIQQVVRGDSAAYFCASSGTGGRNTIYFGEGSWLTVV.

V gene TRBV5-4 combines with J gene TRBJ2-2; D uncertain. Germline CDR1 is SGHNT and CDR2 is YYREEE (reference sequence). CDR3 length equals 12 residues. V shed 2 bases and J shed 5 bases, with 4 bases lying between them. The CDR3 coding sequence is TGTGCCAGCAGCTTCCTTACCGGGGAGCTGTTTTTT. It is translated as CASSFLTGELFF. Drawing the rest from reference TRBV5-4 and TRBJ2-2, the complete variable domain is ETGVTQSPTHLIKTRGQQVTLRCSSQSGHNTVSWYQQALGQGPQFIFQYYREEENGRGNFPPRFSGLQFPNYSSELNVNALELDDSALYLCASSFLTGELFFGEGSRLTVL.

J is TRBJ2-4 and V is TRBV27; 7 nucleotides match TRBD1. The junction had 2 bases not matched to a gene; V was cut back by 5 bases and J by 1 base. This CDR3 comprises 14 residues. CDR1 and CDR2 (germline): MNHEY, SMNVEV (reference sequence). The DNA of the CDR3 is TGTGCCAGCAGTGAACAGGGGGCCAAAAACATTCAGTACTTC. It encodes CASSEQGAKNIQYF.

V is TRBV28 and J is TRBJ1-6; no reliable D call. Trimming removed 8 bases at V and 4 bases at J, with 12 bases between. Looked up from germline, CDR1 is MDHEN and CDR2 is SYDVKM. The CDR3 covers 14 residues. CDR3 amino acids: CASGELLYNSPLHF. CDR3 nucleotide sequence: TGTGCCAGCGGAGAACTCCTTTATAATTCACCCCTCCACTTT.

The V gene is TRBV14, the J gene TRBJ1-6; D unresolved. Trimming stripped 2 bases from V and 9 bases from J, with 14 bases between. Germline V gene lookup returns CDR1 SGHDN and CDR2 FVKESK. This CDR3 has 15 residues. The CDR3 DNA reads TGTGCCAGCAGCCAACTACGGGAGGGTCGTTCACCCCTCCACTTT. This translates into CASSQLREGRSPLHF.

This clone was picked up one time. The chain joins TRBV6-5 to TRBJ2-5; TRBD1 matches at 8 bases. The CDR3 is 14 amino acids. V lost 6 bases and J lost 4; bases outside the gene matches: 7. Germline values: CDR1 MNHEY, CDR2 SVGAGI. The DNA for the CDR3 is TGTGCCAGCAGCCTTGGACAGGGTGGAGAGACCCAGTACTTC. Translation gives CASSLGQGGETQYF.

The chain joins TRBV18 to TRBJ2-7, with 8 nucleotides matching TRBD1. With V trimmed by 3 bases and J by 7 bases, 8 bases remained unmatched. Germline values: CDR1 KGHSH, CDR2 LQKENI. The CDR3 contains 14 residues. CDR3 loop: CASSPGAGGREQYF. CDR3 nucleotide sequence: TGTGCCAGCTCACCCGGGGCAGGGGGCCGGGAGCAGTACTTC.

The chain carries TRBV29-1 and TRBJ1-1, with no clear D. The germline CDR1 and CDR2 sequences are SQVTM and ANQGSEA. Trimming stripped 5 bases from V and 4 bases from J, with 8 bases between. The CDR3 is 11 residues long. The CDR3 DNA is TGCAGCGTTACACACCCCACTGAAGCTTTCTTT. Protein product: CSVTHPTEAFF.

V is TRBV5-5 and J is TRBJ2-7; 7 bases align to TRBD2. Germline trimming cut 2 bases from V and 0 bases from J; bases unmatched to any gene: 8. This CDR3 region has 16 residues. Germline V gives CDR1 SGHKS, CDR2 YYEKEE (reference sequence). CDR3 sequence: CASSLAGNPSSYEQYF. The CDR3 nucleotides read TGTGCCAGCAGCTTAGCGGGGAACCCGAGCTCCTACGAGCAGTACTTC.

This chain uses TRBV18 with TRBJ1-3, with TRBD1 matching over 7 bases. The J segment lost 0 bases and the V segment lost 2 bases, leaving 13 bases of the junction unmatched. Germline CDR1 and CDR2: KGHSH and LQKENI. This CDR3 has 19 residues. CDR3 region: CASSPTGTALSRSGNTIYF. For the CDR3, the DNA is TGTGCCAGCTCACCAACCGGGACAGCTCTCTCGCGCTCTGGAAACACCATATATTTT.

V gene TRBV28 combines with J gene TRBJ1-2, with 8 nucleotides matching TRBD1. The ends lost 7 bases at V and 4 bases at J; junction bases unmatched: 11. The CDR3 extends over 15 amino acids. Germline values: CDR1 MDHEN, CDR2 SYDVKM. The CDR3 protein is CASTNDRGGGYGYTF. The CDR3 DNA reads TGTGCCAGCACCAACGACAGGGGTGGCGGCTATGGCTACACCTTC.

The chain has TRBV4-2 and TRBJ1-2; 7 positions match TRBD1. V was pared by 5 bases and J by 8 bases, with 11 bases of the junction left unmatched. The CDR3 is made up of 14 amino acids. Per germline, CDR1 LGHNA and CDR2 YNFKEQ. Written as DNA, the CDR3 is TGTGCCAGCAGCGTGGGACAGCCGGTGATAGGCTACACCTTC. Its translation: CASSVGQPVIGYTF.

J is TRBJ1-1 and V is TRBV19, with 8 bases that match TRBD1. The CDR3 is 15 residues long. Germline lookup yields CDR1 LNHDA and CDR2 SQIVND (reference sequence). V lost 9 bases and J lost 1; bases outside the gene matches: 10. Here the CDR3 DNA reads TGTGCCAGGAAACACGCAGGGGGCGCGAACACTGAAGCTTTCTTT. Its protein product is CARKHAGGANTEAFF.

As concerns this clone: Germline is not matched at one junction end, which may reflect a read error. The chain joins TRBV10-3 to TRBJ2-3, with D tentatively TRBD2 (5 bases). Germline V gives CDR1 ENHRY, CDR2 SYGVKD. This CDR3 spans 13 amino acids. CDR3 DNA: TGTGCCATCAGTGAGCGGGATCACAGCCTCCACGATTTT. This sequence encodes CAISERDHSLHDF.

This sequence joins TRBV27 and TRBJ2-1; 8 bases line up with TRBD1. V lost 6 bases and J lost 4; bases outside the gene matches: 11. The CDR3 has 16 residues. Per germline, CDR1 MNHEY and CDR2 SMNVEV (reference sequence). The CDR3 is CASRNQRDRLYNEQFF. In DNA, the CDR3 is TGTGCCAGCAGGAATCAAAGGGACAGGCTGTACAATGAGCAGTTCTTC.